This T cell receptor (beta chain) was profiled in a study of early T cells in non-severe SARS-CoV-2 infection. The CDR3 consists of 15 residues. The V and J ends lost 5 bases and 2 bases, in that order; junction bases with no gene match: 6. Germline CDR1 SEHNR, CDR2 FQNEAQ (reference sequence). Via MiXCR, TCRdb re-called the 5' RACE reads, giving one row per CDR3 protein. The sample includes 70,000 to 85,000 distinct CDR3 sequences, 12% of them seen just once. The receptor was derived from an adult who was a healthcare worker with PCR-confirmed SARS-CoV-2 infection or an uninfected control (not recorded which). Sequencing was carried out using whole blood. The chain joins TRBV7-9 to TRBJ1-3, with 7 bases lining up with TRBD1. Here the CDR3 DNA reads TGTGCCAGCAGCCGGCGAGGGGGCGCTGGAAACACCATATATTTT. Translating gives CASSRRGGAGNTIYF.